This T cell receptor beta chain appears in the sequencing data of a study of blood T cell repertoires in COVID-19. This study enrolled people aged roughly 18 to 89 from around 25 US geographic areas. Participants' reported clinical history set cohort assignment. Using immunoSEQ multiplex PCR, the repertoire was profiled, and TCRdb retains in-frame clones only, with some absent. The table includes around 300,000 clones, 89% detected once. This CDR3 region has 16 residues. V lost 0 bases and J lost 2, with 13 bases in between. From germline, CDR1 is MGHRA and CDR2 YSYEKL. Sample: PBMCs or T cells enriched from blood (not recorded which). This TCR came from a woman aged 55-69 years who had recovered from COVID-19. The V call is TRBV4-1, the J call TRBJ1-2, with a tentative D call TRBD1 (5 bases). CDR3: CASSQEMAGMNYGYTF. The CDR3 DNA sequence: TGCGCCAGCAGCCAAGAGATGGCAGGGATGAACTATGGCTACACCTTC.